The 28 T cell receptor beta chains below come from one sample, sequenced in a study of blood T cell repertoires in COVID-19. Here immunoSEQ multiplex PCR was the method, and the copy in TCRdb shows in-frame clones only, minus some. The table includes 250,000 to 350,000 clones, roughly 90% detected once. Sequenced: peripheral blood. These receptor sequences come from a woman in her 70s with COVID-19, enrolled during active disease.

This rearrangement joins TRBV6-1 to TRBJ1-4; 7 bases match TRBD1. J lost 3 bases, V lost 0 bases, and 1 base had no gene match. Germline-derived CDR1 and CDR2 are MNHNS and SASEGT. CDR3 size: 15 residues. CDR3 in DNA: TGTGCCAGCAGTGAAGCGGGGACAGCTAATGAAAAACTGTTTTTT. It translates to CASSEAGTANEKLFF.

The table lists this clone with a count of one. The chain recombines TRBV28 with TRBJ1-5; D perhaps matches TRBD1 (5 bases). V lost 3 bases and J 0 bases, leaving 9 bases between the germline ends. CDR1 is MDHEN and CDR2 is SYDVKM in the germline V gene. The CDR3 runs 15 residues. For the CDR3, the DNA is TGTGCCAGCAGTTTGGGAGGGACTAGCAATCAGCCCCAGCATTTT. This codes for CASSLGGTSNQPQHF.

The V and J genes are TRBV2 and TRBJ1-5; 7 bases are a match to TRBD1. V dropped 6 bases and J dropped 5; count of bases not matched to a gene: 4. CDR3 length equals 13 residues. Germline V gene sequence: CDR1 SNHLY, CDR2 FYNNEI. The CDR3 sequence is CASSAQGDQPQHF. CDR3 bases: TGTGCCAGCAGCGCCCAGGGGGATCAGCCCCAGCATTTT.

V and J are TRBV6-5 and TRBJ1-2, with TRBD1 matching over 7 bases. The CDR3 sequence is 14 residues long. The V gene end was trimmed by 6 bases and the J gene end by 4 bases; junction bases not matched to a gene: 8. Germline V gives CDR1 MNHEY, CDR2 SVGAGI. DNA of the CDR3: TGTGCCAGCAGGGACCTGACAGGGTTCTATGGCTACACCTTC. Protein product: CASRDLTGFYGYTF.

The CDR3 spells CASSPGTGGSGANVLTF. The CDR3 DNA reads TGTGCCAGCAGTCCAGGGACAGGGGGGTCTGGGGCCAACGTCCTGACTTTC. The rearrangement joins TRBV27 to TRBJ2-6; 11 positions match TRBD1. CDR3 length: 17 residues. V dropped 5 bases and J dropped 1; count of bases not matched to a gene: 4. Germline lookup yields CDR1 MNHEY and CDR2 SMNVEV (reference sequence).

The gene calls are TRBV18 and TRBJ2-3, with 8 positions matching TRBD1. This CDR3 has 15 amino acids. In germline, CDR1 is KGHSH, CDR2 LQKENI. The V and J ends lost 2 bases and 4 bases, in that order; junction bases with no gene match: 5. The DNA for the CDR3 is TGTGCCAGCTCACCAGGGCAGGGGGCTGCAGATACGCAGTATTTT. Translating it yields CASSPGQGAADTQYF.

This clone was detected only a few times. The chain combines TRBV19 with TRBJ2-7; TRBD1 aligns across 10 bases. Germline V gene lookup returns CDR1 LNHDA and CDR2 SQIVND (reference sequence). The CDR3 has 15 residues. Unmatched junction bases numbered 10, after V lost 7 bases and J lost 4 bases. For the CDR3, the DNA is TGTGCCAGTAAGACGCAGACAGGGGGCTTGTACGAGCAGTACTTC. It encodes CASKTQTGGLYEQYF.

The chain employs TRBV28 and TRBJ2-6, with 9 bases fitting TRBD1. Germline V lookup: CDR1 MDHEN, CDR2 SYDVKM. V lost 10 bases, J lost 4 bases, and 11 bases stayed unmatched. This CDR3 has 16 amino acids. For the CDR3, the DNA is TGTGCCATAACCGGGACAGGGTCATCGGGGGCCAACGTCCTGACTTTC. Translating gives CAITGTGSSGANVLTF. Full variable domain (missing parts from reference TRBV28 and TRBJ2-6): DVKVTQSSRYLVKRTGEKVFLECVQDMDHENMFWYRQDPGLGLRLIYFSYDVKMKEKGDIPEGYSVSREKKERFSLILESASTNQTSMYLCAITGTGSSGANVLTFGAGSRLTVL.

The CDR3 DNA reads TGCAGCGTTGTCGGCAGGCACTATGGCTACACCTTC. It is translated as CSVVGRHYGYTF. V gene TRBV29-1 combines with J gene TRBJ1-2; D remains unclear. Germline V gives CDR1 SQVTM, CDR2 ANQGSEA. V lost 4 bases to trimming and J lost 3 bases, with 9 bases between them. This CDR3 spans 12 amino acids. Looking up the rest from reference TRBV29-1 and TRBJ1-2 gives the full variable domain: SAVISQKPSRDICQRGTSLTIQCQVDSQVTMMFWYRQQPGQSLTLIATANQGSEATYESGFVIDKFPISRPNLTFSTLTVSNMSPEDSSIYLCSVVGRHYGYTFGSGTRLTVV.

The chain uses TRBV5-4 and TRBJ2-1, with 8 bases identical to TRBD1. The CDR3 runs 14 residues. Germline V gene data show CDR1 as SGHNT and CDR2 as YYREEE (reference sequence). The V and J ends lost 4 bases and 7 bases, in that order; junction bases with no gene match: 7. As DNA, the CDR3 is TGTGCCAGCAGCCCACAGGGGGGATCGAATGAGCAGTTCTTC. Amino acids: CASSPQGGSNEQFF.

V gene TRBV5-1 combines with J gene TRBJ2-5, with TRBD2 identical over 9 bases. The CDR3 runs 15 residues. The V and J ends lost 4 bases and 5 bases, in that order; junction bases with no gene match: 9. Germline CDR1 is SGHRS and CDR2 is YFSETQ. CDR3 sequence: CASSRERGAGETQYF. The CDR3 DNA reads TGCGCCAGCAGCCGAGAGCGGGGGGCAGGGGAGACCCAGTACTTC.

Only one count was recorded for this clone. The V call is TRBV7-6, the J call TRBJ2-2, with 12 bases that match TRBD2. With V trimmed by 5 bases and J by 5 bases, 3 bases remained unmatched. The V gene's germline CDR1 is SGHVS and CDR2 FNYEAQ. The CDR3 extends over 15 amino acids. This CDR3 reads CASSILAGGTGELFF. In DNA form, the CDR3 reads TGTGCCAGCAGCATACTAGCGGGGGGTACCGGGGAGCTGTTTTTT.

The gene calls are TRBV3-1 (or the pseudogene TRBV3-2) and TRBJ1-1; D unresolved. V lost 1 base, J lost 10 bases, and 13 bases lay in between. The CDR3 has 13 residues. Germline CDR1 is LGHDT and CDR2 is YNNKEL (reference sequence). The CDR3 spells CASSQVPRLGAFF. Written as DNA, the CDR3 is TGTGCCAGCAGCCAAGTCCCAAGACTTGGAGCTTTCTTT.

This clone was detected only once. V is TRBV9 and J is TRBJ2-2; 7 positions agree with TRBD2. J lost 4 bases, V lost 0 bases, and 3 bases had no gene match. The germline V gene encodes CDR1 SGDLS and CDR2 YYNGEE. This CDR3 has 15 amino acids. CDR3: CASSVDTSATGELFF. The CDR3 DNA reads as TGTGCCAGCAGCGTAGATACTAGCGCCACCGGGGAGCTGTTTTTT. The whole variable domain, filled in from reference TRBV9 and TRBJ2-2, reads DSGVTQTPKHLITATGQRVTLRCSPRSGDLSVYWYQQSLDQGLQFLIQYYNGEERAKGNILERFSAQQFPDLHSELNLSSLELGDSALYFCASSVDTSATGELFFGEGSRLTVL.

The rearrangement joins TRBV7-9 to TRBJ1-5; 9 bases map to TRBD1. CDR3 length equals 15 residues. The germline V gene has CDR1 SEHNR and CDR2 FQNEAQ (reference sequence). V was clipped by 1 base and J by 8 bases; unmatched bases: 6. The DNA for the CDR3 is TGTGCCAGCAGCTTAGGCGGACAGGGGAATGAGCCCCAGCATTTT. Translated: CASSLGGQGNEPQHF. The whole variable domain, remainder taken from reference TRBV7-9 and TRBJ1-5, is DTGVSQNPRHKITKRGQNVTFRCDPISEHNRLYWYRQTLGQGPEFLTYFQNEAQLEKSRLLSDRFSAERPKGSFSTLEIQRTEQGDSAMYLCASSLGGQGNEPQHFGDGTRLSIL.

This clone was counted between two and nine times. J is TRBJ1-1 and V is TRBV9, with 7 bases that match TRBD1. The germline gives CDR1 SGDLS, CDR2 YYNGEE. J lost 3 bases, V lost 4 bases, and 9 bases had no gene match. The CDR3 runs 15 residues. CDR3 amino acids: CASSQNRGKDTEAFF. In DNA form, the CDR3 reads TGTGCCAGCAGCCAAAACAGGGGTAAGGACACTGAAGCTTTCTTT.

The chain is built from TRBV27 and TRBJ2-7; no firm D call. This CDR3 region has 15 residues. The V end lost 5 bases, the J end lost 0 bases, and 14 bases lay between the germline ends. Germline V lookup: CDR1 MNHEY, CDR2 SMNVEV (reference sequence). The CDR3 sequence is CASSMRNPSSYEQYF. The CDR3 DNA is TGTGCCAGCAGTATGAGGAATCCGAGCTCCTACGAGCAGTACTTC.

Of note for this clone: Other DNA sequences in the same sample also yield this CDR3. The rearrangement links TRBV15 to TRBJ1-1; TRBD1 is a possible D gene (6 bases). CDR1 is LNHNV and CDR2 is YYDKDF in the germline V gene (reference sequence). V lost 3 bases and J 1 base, leaving 6 bases between the germline ends. The CDR3 runs to 13 residues. The CDR3 reads CATSRDRNTEAFF. CDR3 in DNA: TGTGCCACCAGCAGGGACAGGAACACTGAAGCTTTCTTT.

This clone was observed a single time. This chain uses TRBV27 with TRBJ1-2; no firm D call. Trimming cost V 5 bases and J 6 bases, with 25 bases left between them. The germline CDR1 and CDR2 sequences are MNHEY and SMNVEV (reference sequence). This CDR3 spans 17 amino acids. CDR3 loop: CASSPSTGFAARNGYTF. CDR3 DNA sequence: TGTGCCAGCAGTCCCTCAACGGGGTTCGCAGCTAGAAATGGCTACACCTTC.

This sequence joins TRBV29-1 and TRBJ2-5; 10 bases map to TRBD2. The germline V gene has CDR1 SQVTM and CDR2 ANQGSEA. This CDR3 region has 16 residues. V lost 1 base to trimming and J lost 1 base; unmatched junction nucleotides: 6. The CDR3 protein is CSVEALLAGVQETQYF. CDR3 DNA: TGCAGCGTTGAAGCTCTCCTAGCGGGGGTCCAAGAGACCCAGTACTTC.

V usage is TRBV5-1 and J usage is TRBJ2-1, with TRBD1 matching over 10 bases. CDR3 size: 15 residues. CDR1 SGHRS and CDR2 YFSETQ come from the germline V gene. The V segment lost 3 bases and the J segment 8 bases; nucleotides outside the gene matches: 8. CDR3 loop: CASSSTGTGAHEQFF. CDR3 sequence (DNA): TGCGCCAGCAGCTCCACCGGGACAGGGGCGCATGAGCAGTTCTTC.

The chain combines TRBV5-1 with TRBJ2-7, with D tentatively TRBD2 (7 bases). The V gene's germline CDR1 is SGHRS and CDR2 YFSETQ. The germline V and J ends were trimmed by 4 bases and 5 bases, with 19 bases remaining between them. The CDR3 spans 15 residues. The CDR3 DNA reads as TGCGCCAGCAGCCCTGGGGGGGCCCGGGGAAACGAGCAGTACTTC. Its translation is CASSPGGARGNEQYF.

The chain carries TRBV6-5 and TRBJ2-7; weak D call: TRBD2 (5 bases). Germline values: CDR1 MNHEY, CDR2 SVGAGI. The length of the CDR3 is 14 residues. The V and J ends lost 0 bases and 3 bases respectively, with 9 bases between them. CDR3 nucleotides: TGTGCCAGCAGTTACTCCGCCGGACTCTACGAGCAGTACTTC. It translates to CASSYSAGLYEQYF.

The chain couples TRBV6-5 to TRBJ1-4; 8 nucleotides line up with TRBD1. The germline V gene has CDR1 MNHEY and CDR2 SVGAGI. V shed 4 bases, J shed 7 bases, and the junction held 11 bases outside the gene matches. The CDR3 totals 16 residues. CDR3 region: CASSFRQTGEVEKLFF. CDR3 coding DNA: TGTGCCAGCAGTTTCAGACAGACAGGGGAGGTTGAAAAACTGTTTTTT.

The gene calls are TRBV19 and TRBJ2-7; D unclear. The germline V gene has CDR1 LNHDA and CDR2 SQIVND (reference sequence). Trimming cost V 4 bases and J 6 bases, with 13 bases left between them. The CDR3 runs 13 residues. For the CDR3, the DNA is TGTGCCAGTAGTAGATCGACGGTAGCCGAGCAGTACTTC. This codes for CASSRSTVAEQYF.

The rearrangement links TRBV18 to TRBJ1-1; the match to TRBD1 covers 9 bases. This CDR3 is 16 amino acids long. Germline CDR1 is KGHSH and CDR2 is LQKENI. The trim removed 10 bases at V and 5 bases at J, leaving 17 bases unmatched. CDR3 nucleotides: TGTGCCACCCTCGGGTGGGGACAGGGTGGAAGGACTGAAGCTTTCTTT. Its protein product is CATLGWGQGGRTEAFF.

This chain joins TRBV6-5 and TRBJ2-7; 9 bases map to TRBD1. The CDR3 totals 15 residues. Germline assignment: CDR1 MNHEY and CDR2 SVGAGI. V gave up 5 bases and J gave up 4 bases; unmatched junction bases: 9. The CDR3 DNA reads TGTGCCAGCAGTCTAACTCTGGACAGGGGATACGAGCAGTACTTC. Translation gives CASSLTLDRGYEQYF.

This clone was counted between two and nine times. The V and J genes are TRBV19 and TRBJ1-1; D is possibly TRBD1 (6 bases). Germline CDR1 and CDR2: LNHDA and SQIVND (reference sequence). Trimming removed 7 bases from V and 5 bases from J, with 14 bases in between. The CDR3 covers 13 residues. This CDR3 reads CASIKQGRTEAFF. CDR3 nucleotide sequence: TGTGCCAGTATTAAACAGGGTCGGACTGAAGCTTTCTTT.